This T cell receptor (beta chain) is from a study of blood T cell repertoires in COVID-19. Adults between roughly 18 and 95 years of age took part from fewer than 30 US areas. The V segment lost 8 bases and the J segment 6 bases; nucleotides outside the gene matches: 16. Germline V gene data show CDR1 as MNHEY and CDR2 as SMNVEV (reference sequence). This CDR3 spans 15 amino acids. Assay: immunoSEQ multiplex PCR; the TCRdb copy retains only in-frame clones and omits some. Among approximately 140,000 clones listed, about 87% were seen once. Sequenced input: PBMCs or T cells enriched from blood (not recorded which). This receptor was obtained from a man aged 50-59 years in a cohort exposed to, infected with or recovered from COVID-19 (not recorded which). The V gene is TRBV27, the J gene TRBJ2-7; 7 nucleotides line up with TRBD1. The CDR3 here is CASGATGNIKGEQYF. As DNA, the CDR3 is TGTGCCAGCGGTGCGACAGGGAATATAAAGGGCGAGCAGTACTTC.